A selection of T cell receptor beta chains follows, all from one sample in a study of OX40 agonist ivuxolimab in advanced cancers. Profiled with immunoSEQ multiplex PCR; TCRdb holds only in-frame clones, not every one. The top ten clones hold roughly 3% of a sample with about 51,000 clones, roughly 80% of them seen once. This specimen was CD4+ or CD8+ T cells sorted from blood, taken in a trial of the OX40 agonist ivuxolimab. The origin of the receptors is an adult with an advanced solid tumor such as melanoma, head and neck, liver or kidney cancer. The CDR3 runs from the conserved cysteine through the conserved F or W. The order of the fields is D gene, clone size, V gene, J gene, CDR3 DNA, CDR3 protein. The D gene is left open where the match is weak. Size is omitted from some rows. Given values are once, few, many or a class for expanded clones.

D: NA; size: NA; V: TRBV6-6; J: TRBJ1-2; DNA: TGTGCCAGCAGTCAGTGGGACGGTGGCTACACCTTC; CDR3: CASSQWDGGYTF
D: TRBD1; size: NA; V: TRBV19; J: TRBJ2-1; DNA: TGTGCCAGTAGTGCTCTCAGGACAGGGGGTAGCAATGAGCAGTTCTTC; CDR3: CASSALRTGGSNEQFF
D: NA; size: NA; V: TRBV9; J: TRBJ1-3; DNA: TGTGCCAGCAGCCAGGGTGATCGGCCGGGAAACACCATATATTTT; CDR3: CASSQGDRPGNTIYF
D: NA; size: NA; V: TRBV19; J: TRBJ1-4; DNA: TGTGCCAGTAGTATAAGAGCGCGGAGGGTACCGGGGACTAATGAAAAACTGTTTTTT; CDR3: CASSIRARRVPGTNEKLFF
D: NA; size: NA; V: TRBV11-2; J: TRBJ2-3; DNA: TGTGCCAGCAGCCGGGTGGGCACAGATACGCAGTATTTT; CDR3: CASSRVGTDTQYF
D: NA; size: NA; V: TRBV19; J: TRBJ1-1; DNA: TGTGCCAGTAGTATAAGTTTGACCTCCTCTGAAGCTTTCTTT; CDR3: CASSISLTSSEAFF
D: NA; size: few; V: TRBV6-5; J: TRBJ1-1; DNA: TGTGCCAGCAGGCTCGACCCTCAAAACACTGAAGCTTTCTTT; CDR3: CASRLDPQNTEAFF
D: TRBD2; size: NA; V: TRBV5-4; J: TRBJ2-3; DNA: TGTGCCAGCAGCTCCCCGTTTAGCGGGGTTGCAGATACGCAGTATTTT; CDR3: CASSSPFSGVADTQYF
D: NA; size: NA; V: TRBV15; J: TRBJ1-2; DNA: TGTGCCACCAGCAGAGATGGTACAGGGACGACTGGCTATGGCTACACCTTC; CDR3: CATSRDGTGTTGYGYTF
D: NA; size: NA; V: TRBV6-6; J: TRBJ1-1; DNA: TGTGCCAGCAGTGAGGTGGGGATAGCTTTCTTT; CDR3: CASSEVGIAFF
D: NA; size: NA; V: TRBV29-1; J: TRBJ1-5; DNA: TGCAGCGTTGAAGACAGTTTAGGTCAGCCCCAGCATTTT; CDR3: CSVEDSLGQPQHF
D: NA; size: NA; V: TRBV7-2; J: TRBJ2-6; DNA: TGTGCCAGCAGCTTAGTGATAGGGCAGCCGCCCTCTGGGGCCAACGTCCTGACTTTC; CDR3: CASSLVIGQPPSGANVLTF
D: NA; size: NA; V: TRBV6-6; J: TRBJ2-7; DNA: TGTGCCAGCAGTTACGGCGCAGGCGGCCCCTACGAGCAGTACTTC; CDR3: CASSYGAGGPYEQYF
D: NA; size: NA; V: TRBV5-1; J: TRBJ2-7; DNA: TGCGCCAGCAGCTTGGAGGGGACAAGGCCGCGAGAGCAGTACTTC; CDR3: CASSLEGTRPREQYF
D: NA; size: few; V: TRBV4-1; J: TRBJ1-2; DNA: TGCGCCAGCAGCCCAGCCGGACCACGCGGCTACACCTTC; CDR3: CASSPAGPRGYTF
D: NA; size: few; V: TRBV6-5; J: TRBJ1-1; DNA: TGTGCCAGCAGCACTGTTCTGAACACTGAAGCTTTCTTT; CDR3: CASSTVLNTEAFF
D: NA; size: NA; V: TRBV5-6; J: TRBJ2-2; DNA: TGTGCCAGCAGCTTGGAAGATCTGGGTTACGGATACGGGGAGCTGTTTTTT; CDR3: CASSLEDLGYGYGELFF
D: NA; size: NA; V: TRBV15; J: TRBJ1-5; DNA: TGTGCCACCAGCAGAGAGCGGACACGGAACAATCAGCCCCAGCATTTT; CDR3: CATSRERTRNNQPQHF
D: NA; size: NA; V: TRBV6-5; J: TRBJ1-2; DNA: TGTGCCAGCAGTCATACAGACAGCCCCAACTATGGCTACACCTTC; CDR3: CASSHTDSPNYGYTF
D: NA; size: NA; V: TRBV21-1; J: TRBJ2-5; DNA: TGTGCCAGCATACCCTCTCAGCTCAGACTCCTCGGGGAGACCCAGTACTTC; CDR3: CASIPSQLRLLGETQYF
D: TRBD2; size: NA; V: TRBV11-2; J: TRBJ2-3; DNA: TGTGCCAGCAGCCAGGGACTAGCGGGGGGCTATCAGTATTTT; CDR3: CASSQGLAGGYQYF
D: TRBD1; size: NA; V: TRBV5-1; J: TRBJ1-2; DNA: TGCGCCAGCAGCTTGGCCGGGACAGTCTATGGCTACACCTTC; CDR3: CASSLAGTVYGYTF
D: NA; size: NA; V: TRBV20-1; J: TRBJ2-1; DNA: TGCAGTGCTTTGCACTACAATGAGCAGTTCTTC; CDR3: CSALHYNEQFF
D: NA; size: NA; V: TRBV18; J: TRBJ2-7; DNA: TGTGCCAGCTCCCTGGGGGGGGCCTCCTACGAGCAGTACTTC; CDR3: CASSLGGASYEQYF
D: TRBD1; size: NA; V: TRBV4-1; J: TRBJ2-2; DNA: TGCGCCAGCAGCCAAGAAGGGCAGGGGGCAACCGGGGAGCTGTTTTTT; CDR3: CASSQEGQGATGELFF
D: NA; size: NA; V: TRBV11-1; J: TRBJ1-1; DNA: TGTGCCAGCAGCCTCGGGCCGGTGCAGGAGAAAGCTTTCTTT; CDR3: CASSLGPVQEKAFF
D: NA; size: NA; V: TRBV7-6; J: TRBJ2-7; DNA: TGTACCAGCAGCCCCAAACCAAGCGAGCAGTACTTC; CDR3: CTSSPKPSEQYF
D: NA; size: NA; V: TRBV7-9; J: TRBJ2-7; DNA: TGTGCCAGCAGCTTATCCGGTACCTACGAGCAGTACTTC; CDR3: CASSLSGTYEQYF
D: NA; size: NA; V: TRBV4-3; J: TRBJ2-3; DNA: TGCGCCAGCAGCCAAGACCTACTGGGACCAACAGATACGCAGTATTTT; CDR3: CASSQDLLGPTDTQYF
D: TRBD1; size: NA; V: TRBV6-5; J: TRBJ1-1; DNA: TGTGCCAGCAGTTCCTGGGGGACAGAGGAAGCTTTCTTT; CDR3: CASSSWGTEEAFF
D: NA; size: NA; V: TRBV7-2; J: TRBJ2-3; DNA: TGTGCCAGCAGCTTATACTCCACAGATACGCAGTATTTT; CDR3: CASSLYSTDTQYF
D: TRBD1; size: NA; V: TRBV2; J: TRBJ1-6; DNA: TGTGCCAGCAGCAGGGGGGTAAATTCACCCCTCCACTTT; CDR3: CASSRGVNSPLHF
D: TRBD1; size: NA; V: TRBV4-1; J: TRBJ1-5; DNA: TGCGCCAGCAGCCAAGATCCCGCAGGGGGCTTGGGTCAGCCCCAGCATTTT; CDR3: CASSQDPAGGLGQPQHF
D: TRBD1; size: NA; V: TRBV11-2; J: TRBJ1-5; DNA: TGTGCCAGCAGCTCTTTGACAGGGAAGGGTCAGCCCCAGCATTTT; CDR3: CASSSLTGKGQPQHF
D: TRBD1; size: once; V: TRBV19; J: TRBJ1-6; DNA: TGTGCCAGTACACCCCACGACAGGGGAAATAATTCACCCCTCCACTTT; CDR3: CASTPHDRGNNSPLHF
D: NA; size: few; V: TRBV19; J: TRBJ2-6; DNA: TGTGCCAGTAAAAAAAGGGAAGCTGGGGCCAACGTCCTGACTTTC; CDR3: CASKKREAGANVLTF
D: NA; size: NA; V: TRBV11-3; J: TRBJ2-7; DNA: TGTGCCAGCAGCTCCCTTAGCGACCACGAGCAGTACTTC; CDR3: CASSSLSDHEQYF
D: TRBD1; size: few; V: TRBV6-5; J: TRBJ1-2; DNA: TGTGCCAGCAGTTTCCGGGACAGAGATGGCTACACCTTC; CDR3: CASSFRDRDGYTF
D: TRBD1; size: NA; V: TRBV11-3; J: TRBJ2-1; DNA: TGTGCCAGCAGCCTTGACCTAATGACAGGGGGTGAGCAGTTCTTC; CDR3: CASSLDLMTGGEQFF
D: TRBD2; size: once; V: TRBV7-6; J: TRBJ2-1; DNA: TGTGCCAGCAGCAGCGGGAACTTAAACAATGAGCAGTTCTTC; CDR3: CASSSGNLNNEQFF
D: TRBD1; size: NA; V: TRBV27; J: TRBJ1-1; DNA: TGTGCCAGCAGTCCGTACAGGGGTACGAACACTGAAGCTTTCTTT; CDR3: CASSPYRGTNTEAFF
D: TRBD2; size: NA; V: TRBV29-1; J: TRBJ2-3; DNA: TGCAGCGTTGTGCTAGCGGGGGGCCACACTAGCACAGATACGCAGTATTTT; CDR3: CSVVLAGGHTSTDTQYF
D: NA; size: NA; V: TRBV7-9; J: TRBJ2-7; DNA: TGTGCCAGCAGCTTATTAGGCAGCGAGCAGTACTTC; CDR3: CASSLLGSEQYF
D: TRBD2; size: NA; V: TRBV5-6; J: TRBJ2-1; DNA: TGTGCCAGCAGCTTGGTTCTAGCGGGGGGGCCGCGGAATGAGCAGTTCTTC; CDR3: CASSLVLAGGPRNEQFF
D: NA; size: NA; V: TRBV6-5; J: TRBJ2-7; DNA: TGTGCCAGCAGCCTCAGGGGGGGTAGCTACGAGCAGTACTTC; CDR3: CASSLRGGSYEQYF
D: TRBD1; size: NA; V: TRBV5-5; J: TRBJ2-7; DNA: TGTGCCAGCAGCTTTAGGGACAGCTACGAGCAGTACTTC; CDR3: CASSFRDSYEQYF
D: TRBD2; size: NA; V: TRBV2; J: TRBJ2-1; DNA: TGTGCCAGCAATCCACTAGCGGGGGCGACCAATGAGCAGTTCTTC; CDR3: CASNPLAGATNEQFF
D: TRBD1; size: NA; V: TRBV5-1; J: TRBJ1-2; DNA: TGCGCCAGCAGCTGGGGGGACAGTTCCTATGGCTACACCTTC; CDR3: CASSWGDSSYGYTF
D: NA; size: NA; V: TRBV5-6; J: TRBJ1-4; DNA: TGTGCCAGCAGCTTTGGATCGGGTCGGGAAAAACTGTTTTTT; CDR3: CASSFGSGREKLFF
D: TRBD2; size: NA; V: TRBV18; J: TRBJ2-3; DNA: TGTGCCAGCTCACCACCGACTAGCGCTGATACGCAGTATTTT; CDR3: CASSPPTSADTQYF
D: NA; size: NA; V: TRBV7-9; J: TRBJ2-7; DNA: TGTGCCAGCAGCTTCGGCAGGACCTACGAGCAGTACTTC; CDR3: CASSFGRTYEQYF
D: TRBD2; size: NA; V: TRBV5-5; J: TRBJ2-7; DNA: TGTGCCAGCAGCTCAGCCGGACTAGCGGGGATCTACGAGCAGTACTTC; CDR3: CASSSAGLAGIYEQYF
D: TRBD1; size: NA; V: TRBV6-5; J: TRBJ2-7; DNA: TGTGCCAGCAGTGCCCCTGGACAGGGGACCTACGAGCAGTACTTC; CDR3: CASSAPGQGTYEQYF
D: NA; size: NA; V: TRBV6-6; J: TRBJ2-3; DNA: TGTGCCAGCAGACGGGCAGATACGCAGTATTTT; CDR3: CASRRADTQYF